This T cell receptor (beta chain) came from a study of human T cells and chemical hapten exposure. TCRdb fed the RACE reads into MiXCR, producing one record per CDR3 protein. The sample includes about 120,000 distinct CDR3 sequences, about 12% of them seen just once. Time point: patch test 1, 2 weeks after DPC sensitization. Treatment described: therapeutic diphenylcyclopropenone sensitization with weekly scalp DPC. Germline V CDR1 and CDR2: LGHDT, YNNKEL (reference sequence). This CDR3 has 13 residues. Trimming left V 0 bases short and J 9 bases short, with 12 bases between. The rearrangement uses TRBV3-1 and TRBJ2-7; the D gene is possibly TRBD2 (5 bases). The sample here was whole blood, taken in connection with sensitization to the hapten diphenylcyclopropenone (DPC). The source is a woman between 45 and 65 years old with alopecia areata. Some clones in this sample may be carry-over from other donors' samples. CDR3 amino acids: CASSQEGSRRQYF. The CDR3 coding sequence is TGTGCCAGCAGCCAAGAAGGGAGCCGCCGGCAGTACTTC.